This T cell receptor beta chain was identified in a study of blood T cell repertoires in COVID-19. The data were produced by immunoSEQ multiplex PCR, yet TCRdb's version contains in-frame clones alone and is incomplete. Among some 200,000 clones, approximately 81% were seen once, and the ten largest hold about 10%. Sequencing input: peripheral blood. This clonotype was sampled from a woman aged 80 or older with acute or convalescent COVID-19.

Here the CDR3 DNA reads TGTGCCAGCACCCTCGGGACAGGAAACACCATATATTTT. The encoded protein is CASTLGTGNTIYF. The chain recombines TRBV14 with TRBJ1-3; tentatively, D is TRBD1 (6 bases). Germline V CDR1 and CDR2: SGHDN, FVKESK. This CDR3 is built from 13 residues. V lost 7 bases and J 4 bases, leaving 11 bases between the germline ends.